The 6 T cell receptor beta chains below all came from one sample that was sequenced in a study of blood T cell repertoires in COVID-19. Sequencing was performed with immunoSEQ multiplex PCR; in TCRdb, only in-frame clones are kept and a portion is missing. The sample records 300,000 to 350,000 clones, around 87% being singletons. Sequencing was carried out using PBMCs or T cells enriched from blood (not recorded which). The receptors derive from a woman aged 18-29 years with acute COVID-19.

V is TRBV27 and J is TRBJ1-5, with unresolved D. The V gene lost 4 bases and the J gene lost 0 bases, with 16 bases spanning the gap. The CDR3 runs 17 residues. Germline assignment: CDR1 MNHEY and CDR2 SMNVEV (reference sequence). The CDR3, as DNA: TGTGCCAGCAGTTCAACCCCAGATTACTATAGCAATCAGCCCCAGCATTTT. It encodes CASSSTPDYYSNQPQHF.

This clone was found a few times. This chain joins TRBV19 and TRBJ1-2; TRBD1 matches 8 bases. V trimming: 8 bases; J trimming: 2 bases; junction bases outside the gene matches: 31. Germline V gives CDR1 LNHDA, CDR2 SQIVND (reference sequence). The CDR3 length is 22 residues. In DNA, the CDR3 is TGTGCCAGTTCGAGGGGAAGATGGGACAGGCGAATGCTACAGCCCACCAACTATGGCTACACCTTC. Amino acid sequence: CASSRGRWDRRMLQPTNYGYTF.

The chain carries TRBV2 and TRBJ1-5, with D unresolved. The V gene's germline CDR1 is SNHLY and CDR2 FYNNEI. The length of the CDR3 is 14 residues. Trimming took 9 bases from V and 0 from J, leaving 12 bases between them. The CDR3 bases are TGTGCCAGTACAGCAGAATATAGCAATCAGCCCCAGCATTTT. It translates to CASTAEYSNQPQHF.

This clone was detected only once. The chain links TRBV7-6 to TRBJ1-4, with 7 nucleotides matching TRBD1. The CDR3 is made up of 14 amino acids. After removal of 3 bases from V and 7 bases from J, the junction contained 5 bases not matched to a gene. CDR1 and CDR2 from the germline V gene are SGHVS and FNYEAQ. The CDR3 reads CASSFDREGEKLFF. CDR3 in DNA: TGTGCCAGCAGCTTCGACAGGGAAGGTGAAAAACTGTTTTTT.

The CDR3 DNA sequence: TGTGCCAGTAGTCTTACGGGGGGCTACGAGCAGTACTTC. Its translation: CASSLTGGYEQYF. J is TRBJ2-7 and V is TRBV19, with TRBD2 matching over 7 bases. Unmatched junction bases numbered 4, after V lost 5 bases and J lost 3 bases. From germline, CDR1 is LNHDA and CDR2 SQIVND (reference sequence). The CDR3 contains 13 residues.

The chain joins TRBV30 to TRBJ1-2; D remains unclear. CDR3 size: 13 residues. Germline CDR1 and CDR2: GTSNPN and SVGIG (reference sequence). V was clipped by 3 bases and J by 8 bases, with 16 bases between them. CDR3 coding DNA: TGTGCCTGGAGCCATGGCGGCGGGATAGGCTACACCTTC. Amino acids: CAWSHGGGIGYTF.